This T cell receptor (beta chain) came from a study of T-cell reconstitution after alpha-beta-depleted transplantation in children. Study conclusions and caveats: From newly produced T cells came most of the T-cell counts and diversity one year after transplant. After transplant, high TCRbeta diversity at day 60 in some patients arose from surviving recipient T cells and thymic progenitors. Approximately two months post-transplant, alpha-beta T cells reportedly originated from several hundred expanded graft clones.

Comments on this clonotype: Its antigen is not known.

CDR1 and CDR2 (germline): WSHSY, SAAADI. The CDR3 runs 16 residues. The V gene lost 1 base and the J gene lost 0 bases, with 10 bases spanning the gap. The authors prepared the TCRbeta library with unique molecular identifiers. TCRdb re-derived calls from the PCR reads in MiXCR, one entry per CDR3 protein. The sample gives about 300,000 distinct CDR3 sequences, around 9.1% of which show up once; 7.5% is in the top ten. Here the sequenced sample was PBMCs, taken before TCRalphabeta/CD19-depleted stem cell transplant. The TCR sequence derives from a boy under two years old with acute myeloid leukemia, due to receive a stem cell transplant. The chain uses TRBV10-2 and TRBJ2-4, with D uncertain. The CDR3: CASSELVPLAKNIQYF. CDR3 sequence (DNA): TGCGCCAGCAGTGAGTTAGTCCCTCTAGCCAAAAACATTCAGTACTTC.